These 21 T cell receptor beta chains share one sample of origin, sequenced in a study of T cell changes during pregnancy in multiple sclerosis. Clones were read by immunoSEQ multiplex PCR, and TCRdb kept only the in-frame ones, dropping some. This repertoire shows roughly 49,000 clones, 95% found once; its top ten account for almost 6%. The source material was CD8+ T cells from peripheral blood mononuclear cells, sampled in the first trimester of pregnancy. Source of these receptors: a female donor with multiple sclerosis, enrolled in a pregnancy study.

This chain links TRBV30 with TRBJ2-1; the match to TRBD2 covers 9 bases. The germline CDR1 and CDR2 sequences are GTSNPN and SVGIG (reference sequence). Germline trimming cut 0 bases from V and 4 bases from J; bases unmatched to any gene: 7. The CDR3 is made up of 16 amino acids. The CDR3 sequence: CAWSVEGLAGYNEQFF. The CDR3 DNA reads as TGTGCCTGGAGTGTAGAGGGTCTAGCGGGGTACAATGAGCAGTTCTTC. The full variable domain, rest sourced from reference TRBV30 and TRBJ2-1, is SQTIHQWPATLVQPVGSPLSLECTVEGTSNPNLYWYRQAAGRGLQLLFYSVGIGQISSEVPQNLSASRPQDRQFILSSKKLLLSDSGFYLCAWSVEGLAGYNEQFFGPGTRLTVL.

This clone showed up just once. DNA of the CDR3: TGTGCCAGTAGTATAGGATCAGGGGGCACCTACGAGCAGTACTTC. Its translation: CASSIGSGGTYEQYF. V gene TRBV19 combines with J gene TRBJ2-7; TRBD1 matches 8 bases. The germline CDR1 and CDR2 sequences are LNHDA and SQIVND (reference sequence). This CDR3 has 15 amino acids. Trimming removed 1 base from V and 2 bases from J; junction bases left unmatched: 4.

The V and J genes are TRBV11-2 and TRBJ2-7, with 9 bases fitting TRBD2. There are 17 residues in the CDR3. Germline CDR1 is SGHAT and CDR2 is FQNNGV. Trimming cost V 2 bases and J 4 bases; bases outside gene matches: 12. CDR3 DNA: TGTGCCAGCAGCTTAATGGTAGCGGGAGATGGAGGGTACGAGCAGTACTTC. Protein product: CASSLMVAGDGGYEQYF.

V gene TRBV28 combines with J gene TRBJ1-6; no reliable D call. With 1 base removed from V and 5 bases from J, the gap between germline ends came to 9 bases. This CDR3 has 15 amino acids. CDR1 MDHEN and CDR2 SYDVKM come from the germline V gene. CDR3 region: CASSLLVGDNSPLHF. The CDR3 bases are TGTGCCAGCAGTTTATTAGTAGGAGATAATTCACCCCTCCACTTT.

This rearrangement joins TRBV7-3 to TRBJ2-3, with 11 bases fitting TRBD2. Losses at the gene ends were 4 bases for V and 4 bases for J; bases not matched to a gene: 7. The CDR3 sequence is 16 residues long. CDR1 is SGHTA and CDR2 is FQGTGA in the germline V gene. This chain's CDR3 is CASSSLAGEGPDTQYF. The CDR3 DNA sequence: TGTGCCAGCAGCTCACTAGCGGGAGAGGGGCCAGATACGCAGTATTTT.

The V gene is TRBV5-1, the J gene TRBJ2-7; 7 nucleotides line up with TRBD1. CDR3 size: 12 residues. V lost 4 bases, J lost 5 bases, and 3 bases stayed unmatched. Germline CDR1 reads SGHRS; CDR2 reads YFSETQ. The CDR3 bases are TGCGCCAGCAGCCTAGACAGGGACGAGCAGTACTTC. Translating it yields CASSLDRDEQYF.

CDR3: CASSFAADYTDTQYF. The CDR3 DNA is TGCGCCAGCAGCTTCGCCGCGGATTACACAGATACGCAGTATTTT. The gene calls are TRBV5-1 and TRBJ2-3, with D unresolved. The CDR3 runs 15 residues. CDR1 is SGHRS and CDR2 is YFSETQ in the germline V gene. Trimming left V 2 bases short and J 2 bases short, with 12 bases between.

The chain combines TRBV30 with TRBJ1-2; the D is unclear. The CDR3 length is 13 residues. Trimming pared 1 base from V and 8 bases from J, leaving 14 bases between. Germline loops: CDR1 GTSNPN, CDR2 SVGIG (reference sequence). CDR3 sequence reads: CAWSEQFNEGYTF. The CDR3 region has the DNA TGTGCCTGGAGTGAGCAATTTAACGAAGGCTACACCTTC. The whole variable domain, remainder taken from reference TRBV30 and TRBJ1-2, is SQTIHQWPATLVQPVGSPLSLECTVEGTSNPNLYWYRQAAGRGLQLLFYSVGIGQISSEVPQNLSASRPQDRQFILSSKKLLLSDSGFYLCAWSEQFNEGYTFGSGTRLTVV.

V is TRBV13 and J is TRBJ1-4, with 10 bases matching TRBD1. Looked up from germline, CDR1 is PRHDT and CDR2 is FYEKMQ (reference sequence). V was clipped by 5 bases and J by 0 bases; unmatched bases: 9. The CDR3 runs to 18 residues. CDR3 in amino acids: CASSVGTGDFATNEKLFF. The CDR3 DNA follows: TGTGCCAGCAGCGTCGGGACAGGGGACTTTGCAACTAATGAAAAACTGTTTTTT.

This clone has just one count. Here the CDR3 reads CAISPSGRDTSYNEQFF. Written as DNA, the CDR3 is TGTGCCATCAGCCCTAGCGGGAGGGATACCTCCTACAATGAGCAGTTCTTC. J is TRBJ2-1 and V is TRBV10-3, with 12 positions matching TRBD2. Germline V gene data show CDR1 as ENHRY and CDR2 as SYGVKD. The length of the CDR3 is 17 residues. The V segment lost 6 bases and the J segment 0 bases; nucleotides outside the gene matches: 6.

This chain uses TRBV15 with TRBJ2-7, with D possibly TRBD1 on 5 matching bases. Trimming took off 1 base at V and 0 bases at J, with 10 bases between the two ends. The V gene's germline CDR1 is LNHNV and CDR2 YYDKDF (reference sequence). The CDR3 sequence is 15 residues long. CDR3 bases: TGTGCCACCAGCAGAGGGACAAGCAGCTCCTACGAGCAGTACTTC. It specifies CATSRGTSSSYEQYF. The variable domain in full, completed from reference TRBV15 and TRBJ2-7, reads DAMVIQNPRYQVTQFGKPVTLSCSQTLNHNVMYWYQQKSSQAPKLLFHYYDKDFNNEADTPDNFQSRRPNTSFCFLDIRSPGLGDTAMYLCATSRGTSSSYEQYFGPGTRLTVT.

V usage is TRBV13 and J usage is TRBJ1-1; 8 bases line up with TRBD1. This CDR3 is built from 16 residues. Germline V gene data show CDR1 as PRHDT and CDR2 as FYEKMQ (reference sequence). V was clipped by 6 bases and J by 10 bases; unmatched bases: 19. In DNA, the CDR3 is TGTGCCAGCAGGCAAGGTCGACAGGGGATTGGCCGGGGAGCTTTCTTT. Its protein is CASRQGRQGIGRGAFF.

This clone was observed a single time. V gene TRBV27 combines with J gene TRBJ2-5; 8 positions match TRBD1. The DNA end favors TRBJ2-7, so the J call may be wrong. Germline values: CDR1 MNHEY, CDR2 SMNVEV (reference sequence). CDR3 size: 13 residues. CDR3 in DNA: TGTGCCAGCGCCCAGGGGGCCCCTTACGAGCAGTACTTC. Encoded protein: CASAQGAPYEQYF.

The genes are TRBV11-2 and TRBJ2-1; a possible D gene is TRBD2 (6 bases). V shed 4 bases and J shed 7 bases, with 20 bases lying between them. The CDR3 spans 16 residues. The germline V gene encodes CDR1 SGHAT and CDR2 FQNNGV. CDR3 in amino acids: CASSYGGALIGNEQFF. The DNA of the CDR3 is TGTGCCAGCAGCTACGGCGGGGCGTTGATAGGGAATGAGCAGTTCTTC.

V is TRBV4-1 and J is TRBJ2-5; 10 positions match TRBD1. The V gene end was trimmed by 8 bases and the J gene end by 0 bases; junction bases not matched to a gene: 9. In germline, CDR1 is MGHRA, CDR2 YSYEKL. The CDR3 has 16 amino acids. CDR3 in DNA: TGCGCCAGCTCTGGACGGACAGGGGGGTACCAAGAGACCCAGTACTTC. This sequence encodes CASSGRTGGYQETQYF.

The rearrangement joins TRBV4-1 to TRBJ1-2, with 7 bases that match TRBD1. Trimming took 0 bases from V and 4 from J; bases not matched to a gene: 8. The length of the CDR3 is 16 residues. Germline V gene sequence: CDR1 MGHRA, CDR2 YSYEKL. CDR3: CASSQDRAGGTYGYTF. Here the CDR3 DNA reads TGCGCCAGCAGCCAAGACAGGGCAGGGGGGACCTATGGCTACACCTTC.

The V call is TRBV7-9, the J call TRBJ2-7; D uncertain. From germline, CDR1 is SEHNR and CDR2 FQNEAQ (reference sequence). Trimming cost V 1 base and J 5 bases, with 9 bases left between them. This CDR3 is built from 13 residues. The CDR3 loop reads CASSLVGRDEQYF. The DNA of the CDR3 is TGTGCCAGCAGCTTAGTGGGCCGAGACGAGCAGTACTTC.

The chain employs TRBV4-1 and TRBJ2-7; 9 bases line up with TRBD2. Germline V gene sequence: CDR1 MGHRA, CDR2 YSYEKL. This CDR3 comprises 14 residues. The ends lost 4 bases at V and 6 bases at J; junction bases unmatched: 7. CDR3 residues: CASSPGLAPVEQYF. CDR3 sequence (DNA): TGCGCCAGCAGCCCGGGACTAGCTCCAGTCGAGCAGTACTTC.

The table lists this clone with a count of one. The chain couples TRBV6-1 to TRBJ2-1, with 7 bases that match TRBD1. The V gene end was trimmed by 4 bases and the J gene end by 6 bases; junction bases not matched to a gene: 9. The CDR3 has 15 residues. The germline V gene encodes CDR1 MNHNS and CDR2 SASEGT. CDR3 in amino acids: CASSVFHAGGNEQFF. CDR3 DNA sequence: TGTGCCAGCAGTGTATTCCATGCAGGGGGCAATGAGCAGTTCTTC.

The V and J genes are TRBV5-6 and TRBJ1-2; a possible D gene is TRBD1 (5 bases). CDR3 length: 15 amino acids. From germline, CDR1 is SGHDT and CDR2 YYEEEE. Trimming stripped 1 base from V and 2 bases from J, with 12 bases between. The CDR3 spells CASSLNLGGNYGYTF. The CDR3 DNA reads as TGTGCCAGCAGCTTGAATCTCGGGGGGAACTATGGCTACACCTTC.

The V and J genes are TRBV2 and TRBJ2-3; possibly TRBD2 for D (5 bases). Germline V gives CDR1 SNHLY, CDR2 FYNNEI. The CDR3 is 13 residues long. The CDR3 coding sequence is TGTGCTGAAGCCCGGGGAAACACAGATACGCAGTATTTT. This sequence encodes CAEARGNTDTQYF.